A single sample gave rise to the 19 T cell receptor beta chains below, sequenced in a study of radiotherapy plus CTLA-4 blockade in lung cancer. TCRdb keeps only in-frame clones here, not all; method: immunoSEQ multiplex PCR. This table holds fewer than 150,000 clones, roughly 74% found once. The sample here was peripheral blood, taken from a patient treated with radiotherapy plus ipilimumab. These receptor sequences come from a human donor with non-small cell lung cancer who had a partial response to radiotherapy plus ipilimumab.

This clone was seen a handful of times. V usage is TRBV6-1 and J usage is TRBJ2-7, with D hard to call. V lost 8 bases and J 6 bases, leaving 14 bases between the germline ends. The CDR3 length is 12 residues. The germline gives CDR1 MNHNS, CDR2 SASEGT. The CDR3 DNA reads TGTGCCAGCGCCGGCTCCCCTAGCGAGCAGTACTTC. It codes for CASAGSPSEQYF.

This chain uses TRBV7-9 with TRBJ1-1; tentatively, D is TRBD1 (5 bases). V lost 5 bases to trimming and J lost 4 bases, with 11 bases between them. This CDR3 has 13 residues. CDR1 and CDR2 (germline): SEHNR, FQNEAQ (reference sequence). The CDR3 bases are TGTGCCAGCAGCCTAGAGGGGTTCACTGAAGCTTTCTTT. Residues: CASSLEGFTEAFF.

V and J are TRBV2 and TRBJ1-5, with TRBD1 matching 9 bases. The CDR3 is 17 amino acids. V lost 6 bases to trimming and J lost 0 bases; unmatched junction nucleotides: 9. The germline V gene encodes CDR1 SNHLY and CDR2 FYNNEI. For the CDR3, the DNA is TGTGCCAGCAGACCCGACAGGGGGTATTATAGCAATCAGCCCCAGCATTTT. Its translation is CASRPDRGYYSNQPQHF.

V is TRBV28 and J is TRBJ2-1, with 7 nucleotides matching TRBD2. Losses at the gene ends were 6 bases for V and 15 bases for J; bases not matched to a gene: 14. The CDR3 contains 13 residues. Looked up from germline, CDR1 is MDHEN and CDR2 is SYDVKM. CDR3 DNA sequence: TGTGCCAGCAGACCCCCCGAGGCGGGAGAAGGGTTCTTC. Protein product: CASRPPEAGEGFF.

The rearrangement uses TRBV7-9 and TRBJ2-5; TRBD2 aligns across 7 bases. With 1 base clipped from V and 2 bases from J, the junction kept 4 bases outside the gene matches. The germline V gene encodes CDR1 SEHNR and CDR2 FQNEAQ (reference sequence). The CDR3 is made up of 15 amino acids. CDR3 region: CASSLEASGQETQYF. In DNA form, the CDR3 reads TGTGCCAGCAGCTTAGAAGCTAGCGGACAAGAGACCCAGTACTTC.

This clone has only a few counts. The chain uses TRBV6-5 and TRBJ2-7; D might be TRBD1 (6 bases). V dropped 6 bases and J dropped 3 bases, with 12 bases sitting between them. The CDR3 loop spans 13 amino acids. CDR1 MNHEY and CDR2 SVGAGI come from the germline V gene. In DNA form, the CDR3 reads TGTGCCAGCAGCTACCGGGACAACTACGAGCAGTACTTC. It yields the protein CASSYRDNYEQYF.

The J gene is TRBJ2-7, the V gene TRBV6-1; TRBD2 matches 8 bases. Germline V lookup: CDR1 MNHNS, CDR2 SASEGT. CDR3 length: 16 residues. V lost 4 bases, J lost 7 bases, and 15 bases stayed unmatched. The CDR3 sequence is CASSAPEGLGVGEQYF. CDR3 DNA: TGTGCCAGCAGTGCGCCCGAGGGACTAGGGGTGGGAGAGCAGTACTTC.

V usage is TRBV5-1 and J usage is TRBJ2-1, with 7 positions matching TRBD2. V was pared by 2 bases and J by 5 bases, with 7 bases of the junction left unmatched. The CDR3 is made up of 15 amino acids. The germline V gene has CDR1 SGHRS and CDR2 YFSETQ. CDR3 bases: TGCGCCAGCAGCTTCCTCCCTAGCGGTAACAATGAGCAGTTCTTC. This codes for CASSFLPSGNNEQFF.

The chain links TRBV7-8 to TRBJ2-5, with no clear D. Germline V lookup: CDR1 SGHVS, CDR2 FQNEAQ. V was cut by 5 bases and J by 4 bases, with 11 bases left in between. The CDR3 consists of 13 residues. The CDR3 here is CASSRHPGETQYF. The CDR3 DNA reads TGTGCCAGCAGCCGTCATCCCGGAGAGACCCAGTACTTC.

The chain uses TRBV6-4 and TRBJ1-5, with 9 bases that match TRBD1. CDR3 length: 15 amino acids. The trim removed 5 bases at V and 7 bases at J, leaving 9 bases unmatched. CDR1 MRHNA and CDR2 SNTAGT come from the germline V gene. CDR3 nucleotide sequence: TGTGCCAGCAGTCCTACAGGGGGCGCAAAACAGCCCCAGCATTTT. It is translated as CASSPTGGAKQPQHF.

CDR3 nucleotide sequence: TGTGCCAGCAGCCGCCTCCCCAGTAATCAAGAGACCCAGTACTTC. Translating gives CASSRLPSNQETQYF. V gene TRBV4-2 combines with J gene TRBJ2-5, with no clear D. Germline V CDR1 and CDR2: LGHNA, YNFKEQ. The CDR3 covers 15 residues. V lost 4 bases, J lost 2 bases, and 14 bases lay in between.

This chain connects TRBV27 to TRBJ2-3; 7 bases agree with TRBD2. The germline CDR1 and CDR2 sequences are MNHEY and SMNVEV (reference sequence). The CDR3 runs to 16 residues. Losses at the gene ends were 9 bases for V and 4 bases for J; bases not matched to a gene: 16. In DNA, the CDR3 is TGTGCCAGTCGCCTGAGAGGGCGGGAGCGGTCAGATACGCAGTATTTT. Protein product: CASRLRGRERSDTQYF.

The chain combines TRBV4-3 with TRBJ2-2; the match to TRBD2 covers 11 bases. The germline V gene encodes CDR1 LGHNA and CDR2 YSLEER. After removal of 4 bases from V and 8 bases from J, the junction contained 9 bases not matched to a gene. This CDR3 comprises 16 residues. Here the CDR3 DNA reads TGCGCCAGCAGCCTATTAGCGGGAGGGCAAGTAGGGGAGCTGTTTTTT. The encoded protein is CASSLLAGGQVGELFF.

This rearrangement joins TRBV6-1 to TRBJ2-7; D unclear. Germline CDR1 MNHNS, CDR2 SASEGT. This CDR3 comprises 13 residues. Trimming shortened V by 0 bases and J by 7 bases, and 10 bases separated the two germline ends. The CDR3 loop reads CASSEAWRGEQYV. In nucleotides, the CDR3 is TGTGCCAGCAGTGAAGCGTGGCGTGGGGAGCAGTACGTC.

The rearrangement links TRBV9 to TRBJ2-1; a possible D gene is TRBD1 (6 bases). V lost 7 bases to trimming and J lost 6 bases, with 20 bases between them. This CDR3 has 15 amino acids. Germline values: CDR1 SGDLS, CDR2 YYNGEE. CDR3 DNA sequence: TGTGCCAGCTCAACCGGGACAACTTCGGCCAATGAGCAGTTCTTC. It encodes CASSTGTTSANEQFF.

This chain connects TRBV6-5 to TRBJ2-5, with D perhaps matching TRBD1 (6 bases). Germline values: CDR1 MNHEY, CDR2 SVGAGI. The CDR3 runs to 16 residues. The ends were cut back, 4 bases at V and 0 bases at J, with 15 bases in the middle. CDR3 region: CASSSFLGGYQETQYF. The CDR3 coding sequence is TGTGCCAGCAGTTCCTTCCTAGGGGGTTACCAAGAGACCCAGTACTTC.

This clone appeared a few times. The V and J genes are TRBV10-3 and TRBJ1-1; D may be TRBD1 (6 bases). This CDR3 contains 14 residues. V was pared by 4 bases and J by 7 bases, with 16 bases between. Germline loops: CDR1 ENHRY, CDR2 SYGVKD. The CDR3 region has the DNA TGTGCCATCAGTGGCCCGACAGGCCGCGGTGAAGCTTTCTTT. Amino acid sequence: CAISGPTGRGEAFF.

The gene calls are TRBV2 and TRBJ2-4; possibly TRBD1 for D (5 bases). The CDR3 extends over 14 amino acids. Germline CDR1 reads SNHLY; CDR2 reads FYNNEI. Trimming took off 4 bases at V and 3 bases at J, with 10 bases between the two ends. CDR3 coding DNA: TGTGCCAGCAGTGGGCAGGGTGACAAAAACATTCAGTACTTC. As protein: CASSGQGDKNIQYF.

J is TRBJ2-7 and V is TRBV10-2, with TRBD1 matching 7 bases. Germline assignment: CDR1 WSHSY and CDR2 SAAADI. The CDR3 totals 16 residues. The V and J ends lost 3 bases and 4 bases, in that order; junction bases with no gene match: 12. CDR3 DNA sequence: TGCGCCAGCAGTGATCCGACCGTGACAGGGTGGTACGAGCAGTACTTC. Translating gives CASSDPTVTGWYEQYF.